Listed here are 32 T cell receptor beta chains from one sample, sequenced in a study of T cells in Graves' hyperthyroidism and ophthalmopathy. Amplification yielded TCR beta CDR3 regions, with RNA transcripts as the source. HTBI primers were employed in a first-round RT-PCR of the TCR CDR3. Via MiXCR, TCRdb re-called the multiplex PCR reads, giving one row per CDR3 protein. The top ten clones hold over 45% of a sample with 300,000 to 400,000 distinct CDR3 sequences, about 21% of them seen once. Sequences were obtained from blood. The source of these receptors is a woman aged 45-59 years with Graves' hyperthyroidism.

There are a few counts of this clonotype. The chain combines TRBV10-3 with TRBJ1-4; D gene ambiguous. Trimming left V 3 bases short and J 0 bases short, with 5 bases between. Germline CDR1 ENHRY, CDR2 SYGVKD. This CDR3 contains 14 residues. CDR3 sequence reads: CAISDGSTNEKLFF. The CDR3 bases are TGTGCCATCAGTGACGGGTCAACTAATGAAAAACTGTTTTTT.

This clonotype appeared many times. J is TRBJ1-6 and V is TRBV10-3; D remains ambiguous. Deletions cut 3 bases from V and 6 bases from J, with 12 bases between. The CDR3 is made up of 15 amino acids. Germline CDR1 ENHRY, CDR2 SYGVKD. CDR3 amino acids: CAISDAGVVNSPLHF. The DNA of the CDR3 is TGTGCCATCAGTGACGCTGGGGTAGTTAATTCACCCCTCCACTTT.

The chain is built from TRBV28 and TRBJ2-1; TRBD2 matches 10 bases. Per germline, CDR1 MDHEN and CDR2 SYDVKM. The V segment lost 4 bases and the J segment 7 bases; nucleotides outside the gene matches: 7. This CDR3 is built from 15 residues. Here the CDR3 DNA reads TGTGCCAGCAGTTCAGCGGGGGGGCCGGGGAATGAGCAGTTCTTC. Residues: CASSSAGGPGNEQFF.

The CDR3 nucleotides are TGTGCCAGCAGCCGCCCCAACAGCGGGAGTCCATTGAATGAGCAGTTCTTC. It yields the protein CASSRPNSGSPLNEQFF. The chain employs TRBV7-8 and TRBJ2-1; 8 nucleotides line up with TRBD2. V gave up 5 bases and J gave up 7 bases; unmatched junction bases: 16. The CDR3 is made up of 17 amino acids. Per the germline V gene, CDR1 is SGHVS and CDR2 is FQNEAQ.

This clonotype appeared many times. J is TRBJ2-5 and V is TRBV29-1, with D hard to call. The length of the CDR3 is 14 residues. Deletions cut 6 bases from V and 3 bases from J, with 17 bases between. Germline assignment: CDR1 SQVTM and CDR2 ANQGSEA. DNA for the CDR3: TGCAGCGTGATGCCTCTCGAGCAAGAAGAGACCCAGTACTTC. It encodes CSVMPLEQEETQYF.

This sequence joins TRBV20-1 and TRBJ2-5; D remains ambiguous. Germline CDR1 reads DFQATT; CDR2 reads SNEGSKA (reference sequence). The V and J ends lost 3 bases and 5 bases respectively, with 10 bases between them. This CDR3 region has 12 residues. The CDR3 nucleotides read TGCAGTGCTAGCGACCTCAGGGAGACCCAGTACTTC. Translating gives CSASDLRETQYF.

A remark on this clonotype: One base away lies a much larger clone, so this may be a sequencing read error. The V gene is TRBV10-3, the J gene TRBJ1-2; 9 positions match TRBD1. V shed 6 bases, J shed 6 bases, and the junction held 8 bases outside the gene matches. This CDR3 has 14 residues. Germline V gene data show CDR1 as ENHRY and CDR2 as SYGVKD. The CDR3 protein is CAISSGTGIHGYTF. CDR3 in DNA: TGTGCCATCAGCTCCGGGACAGGGATCCATGGCTACACCTTC.

The rearrangement links TRBV10-3 to TRBJ2-2; D might be TRBD2 (5 bases). V lost 6 bases, J lost 1 base, and 9 bases lay in between. The CDR3 loop spans 14 amino acids. Germline V CDR1 and CDR2: ENHRY, SYGVKD. CDR3 nucleotide sequence: TGTGCCATCAGCGGACTCGAGAACACCGGGGAGCTGTTTTTT. Translating gives CAISGLENTGELFF.

V usage is TRBV12-3 or TRBV12-4 and J usage is TRBJ2-1; 8 bases agree with TRBD2. This CDR3 has 14 residues. The ends lost 2 bases at V and 9 bases at J; junction bases unmatched: 6. CDR3 sequence: CASSLRGSGVEQFF. CDR3 bases: TGTGCCAGCAGTTTAAGGGGTAGCGGGGTTGAGCAGTTCTTC.

V gene TRBV6-1 combines with J gene TRBJ2-7; 9 bases line up with TRBD1. The CDR3 has 15 amino acids. Germline V gene data show CDR1 as MNHNS and CDR2 as SASEGT. V gave up 2 bases and J gave up 5 bases; unmatched junction bases: 7. For the CDR3, the DNA is TGTGCCAGCAGTGAATTCGGGACAGGGACCCACGAGCAGTACTTC. Protein: CASSEFGTGTHEQYF.

The chain uses TRBV12-3 or TRBV12-4 and TRBJ2-7; D is unclear. V was clipped by 3 bases and J by 0 bases, with 12 bases between them. This CDR3 is 15 amino acids long. This CDR3 is CASSFRSLSSYEQYF. The CDR3 coding sequence is TGTGCCAGCAGTTTTAGGTCGCTCAGCTCCTACGAGCAGTACTTC.

The sample holds many counts of this clonotype. The rearrangement uses TRBV28 and TRBJ1-1, with D perhaps TRBD1 (6 bases). This CDR3 is 12 amino acids long. V was trimmed by 6 bases and J by 13 bases, leaving 18 bases between them. Germline assignment: CDR1 MDHEN and CDR2 SYDVKM. CDR3 loop: CASRPGVPLVFF. In DNA, the CDR3 is TGTGCCAGCAGGCCAGGGGTCCCCCTTGTTTTCTTT.

In this sample, this clonotype turned up many times. The chain recombines TRBV5-1 with TRBJ2-3; possibly TRBD1 or TRBD2 for D (5 bases each). Trimming removed 4 bases at V and 2 bases at J, with 14 bases between. Germline CDR1 and CDR2: SGHRS and YFSETQ. The length of the CDR3 is 15 residues. The CDR3 DNA sequence: TGCGCCAGCAGCCGGGACGGCCTAAACACAGATACGCAGTATTTT. It specifies CASSRDGLNTDTQYF.

Of note for this clonotype: Likely a read error: the CDR3 ends without its conserved phenylalanine or tryptophan. V usage is TRBV4-1 and J usage is TRBJ2-7; D not resolved. The CDR3 runs 15 residues. V lost 0 bases, J lost 2 bases, and 11 bases lay in between. Germline V CDR1 and CDR2: MGHRA, YSYEKL. This CDR3 is CASSQDFGRPYEQYL. CDR3 nucleotides: TGCGCCAGCAGCCAAGATTTCGGCAGGCCCTACGAGCAGTACCTC.

This clonotype was counted many times. This chain uses TRBV20-1 with TRBJ1-2, with TRBD1 matching over 8 bases. The CDR3 sequence is 12 residues long. Trimming at V came to 7 bases and at J to 7 bases, leaving 8 bases not matched to a gene. CDR1 and CDR2 from the germline V gene are DFQATT and SNEGSKA (reference sequence). The CDR3 DNA reads as TGCAGTGGCCCGGGACAGGCTTTTGGCTACACCTTC. Protein: CSGPGQAFGYTF.

This clonotype occurred a few times. The chain is built from TRBV24-1 and TRBJ2-1, with 9 bases that match TRBD2. Unmatched junction bases numbered 3, after V lost 3 bases and J lost 1 base. This CDR3 is 16 amino acids long. Germline V gives CDR1 KGHDR, CDR2 SFDVKD. CDR3 region: CATSDGSGSSYNEQFF. CDR3 nucleotides: TGTGCCACCAGTGATGGTAGCGGGAGTTCCTACAATGAGCAGTTCTTC.

The V and J genes are TRBV6-2 or TRBV6-3 and TRBJ1-2; D is perhaps TRBD1 (6 bases). V was trimmed by 5 bases and J by 7 bases, leaving 20 bases between them. CDR1 and CDR2 (germline): MNHEY, SVGEGT. The CDR3 spans 15 residues. CDR3 loop: CASSDTRTGGGGYTF. The DNA of the CDR3 is TGTGCCAGCAGTGACACCCGAACGGGGGGCGGTGGCTACACCTTC.

The J gene is TRBJ2-1, the V gene TRBV29-1; 8 bases line up with TRBD2. Germline-derived CDR1 and CDR2 are SQVTM and ANQGSEA. Germline trimming cut 5 bases from V and 1 base from J; bases unmatched to any gene: 1. The CDR3 length is 13 residues. In DNA, the CDR3 is TGCAGCGTTACTAGCGGATCCTACAATGAGCAGTTCTTC. Translated, it gives CSVTSGSYNEQFF.

This clonotype was picked up a small number of times. J is TRBJ1-5 and V is TRBV3-1, with D unresolved. In germline, CDR1 is LGHDT, CDR2 YNNKEL (reference sequence). The CDR3 runs 15 residues. Trimming took off 3 bases at V and 6 bases at J, with 15 bases between the two ends. CDR3 sequence reads: CASSQQEGLGQPQHF. The CDR3 coding sequence is TGTGCCAGCAGCCAGCAAGAGGGTCTGGGTCAGCCCCAGCATTTT.

This clonotype was seen repeatedly, ten times or more. This sequence joins TRBV7-3 and TRBJ2-5; D ambiguous. Trimming removed 6 bases at V and 3 bases at J, with 23 bases between. This CDR3 comprises 17 residues. Germline assignment: CDR1 SGHTA and CDR2 FQGTGA. The chain's CDR3 is CASSPTGSSNREETQYF. In DNA form, the CDR3 reads TGTGCCAGCAGTCCGACTGGGTCTTCAAATAGGGAAGAGACCCAGTACTTC.

In its sample, this clonotype was seen many times. This chain uses TRBV3-1 with TRBJ1-1; tentatively, D is TRBD1 (6 bases). V lost 3 bases to trimming and J lost 6 bases, with 20 bases between them. The germline gives CDR1 LGHDT, CDR2 YNNKEL (reference sequence). This CDR3 is 16 amino acids long. CDR3 sequence reads: CASSHAGRVGGAEAFF. CDR3 DNA: TGTGCCAGCAGCCACGCGGGTAGGGTTGGGGGCGCTGAAGCTTTCTTT.

This chain connects TRBV20-1 to TRBJ2-3; a possible D gene is TRBD2 (5 bases). The CDR3 spans 13 residues. Trimming took 2 bases from V and 0 from J, leaving 6 bases between them. Per germline, CDR1 DFQATT and CDR2 SNEGSKA (reference sequence). CDR3 protein: CSARRDSTDTQYF. The CDR3 DNA reads TGCAGTGCTAGACGGGATAGCACAGATACGCAGTATTTT.

This clonotype was seen more than once but under ten times. This chain joins TRBV12-3 or TRBV12-4 and TRBJ2-7, with a weak D call TRBD1 (6 bases). Trimming stripped 3 bases from V and 2 bases from J, with 14 bases between. The CDR3 is 15 residues long. CDR3 sequence (DNA): TGTGCCAGCAGTTTTTTGCACAGGGCAACCTACGAGCAGTACTTC. This encodes CASSFLHRATYEQYF.

In this sample, this clonotype turned up many times. The chain links TRBV5-1 to TRBJ2-7; TRBD2 matches 7 bases. V lost 0 bases to trimming and J lost 0 bases; unmatched junction nucleotides: 12. CDR3 length: 18 residues. Germline-derived CDR1 and CDR2 are SGHRS and YFSETQ. CDR3 in DNA: TGCGCCAGCAGCTTGGACCACCTCGGGGGGAGGGCCTCCTACGAGCAGTACTTC. Protein product: CASSLDHLGGRASYEQYF.

The J gene is TRBJ1-5, the V gene TRBV29-1; D possibly corresponds to TRBD1 (5 bases). CDR3 size: 11 residues. V dropped 1 base and J dropped 11 bases, with 9 bases sitting between them. Germline CDR1 reads SQVTM; CDR2 reads ANQGSEA. The CDR3 sequence is CSVEGGGAQHF. The CDR3 DNA is TGCAGCGTTGAAGGGGGGGGGGCCCAGCATTTT.

The chain combines TRBV18 with TRBJ1-2; 9 bases are a match to TRBD1. The germline gives CDR1 KGHSH, CDR2 LQKENI. The CDR3 extends over 15 amino acids. V shed 5 bases, J shed 3 bases, and the junction held 7 bases outside the gene matches. CDR3 in DNA: TGTGCCAGCTCATCTGGACAGGGGAACGACTATGGCTACACCTTC. Translating it yields CASSSGQGNDYGYTF.

This chain links TRBV2 with TRBJ1-2; no reliable D call. The CDR3 spans 11 residues. Germline values: CDR1 SNHLY, CDR2 FYNNEI. V lost 3 bases and J 9 bases, leaving 8 bases between the germline ends. The CDR3 sequence is CASSEASRYTF. As DNA, the CDR3 is TGTGCCAGCAGTGAGGCATCGCGCTACACCTTC.

This clonotype was seen only a few times. The conserved phenylalanine or tryptophan normally closing the CDR3 is absent here, so this likely arose from a read error. The chain links TRBV5-1 to TRBJ1-6, with 9 positions matching TRBD1. Unmatched junction bases numbered 7, after V lost 5 bases and J lost 1 base. Germline loops: CDR1 SGHRS, CDR2 YFSETQ. The CDR3 is 17 residues long. DNA of the CDR3: TGCGCCAGCAGAACCGACAGGGGGACGTCCTATAATTCACCCCTCCACCTT. Protein product: CASRTDRGTSYNSPLHL.

The chain carries TRBV7-6 and TRBJ1-1; D ambiguous. The germline CDR1 and CDR2 sequences are SGHVS and FNYEAQ. The CDR3 has 16 amino acids. Deletions cut 0 bases from V and 0 bases from J, with 11 bases between. The chain's CDR3 is CASSLAADPVNTEAFF. CDR3 nucleotide sequence: TGTGCCAGCAGCTTAGCAGCCGACCCTGTGAACACTGAAGCTTTCTTT.

On this clonotype: A read error may explain this, as a much larger clone is one base away. J is TRBJ2-2 and V is TRBV5-1; either TRBD1 or TRBD2 may fit D (5 bases each). Trimming took 0 bases from V and 7 from J, leaving 10 bases between them. Germline loops: CDR1 SGHRS, CDR2 YFSETQ. The CDR3 is made up of 14 amino acids. CDR3 protein: CASSLVLGVGELFF. The DNA for the CDR3 is TGCGCCAGCAGCTTGGTGCTGGGGGTCGGGGAGCTGTTTTTT.

V and J are TRBV5-8 and TRBJ1-2; D unresolved. Germline loops: CDR1 SGHTS, CDR2 YDEGEE. The CDR3 runs 13 residues. The ends were cut back, 2 bases at V and 6 bases at J, with 11 bases in the middle. In DNA, the CDR3 is TGTGCCAGCAGCTTCTTACCGTACGATGGCTACACCTTC. Its protein is CASSFLPYDGYTF. Supplemented by reference TRBV5-8 and TRBJ1-2, the full variable domain reads EAGVTQSPTHLIKTRGQQATLRCSPISGHTSVYWYQQALGLGLQFLLWYDEGEERNRGNFPPRFSGRQFPNYSSELNVNALELEDSALYLCASSFLPYDGYTFGSGTRLTVV.

This clonotype was seen at least ten times. The genes are TRBV27 and TRBJ2-7; D might be TRBD2 (7 bases). V was pared by 6 bases and J by 1 base, with 31 bases between. The germline V gene has CDR1 MNHEY and CDR2 SMNVEV (reference sequence). The CDR3 consists of 20 residues. CDR3 sequence: CASRTRGGGALAGASYEQYF. CDR3 DNA: TGTGCCAGCAGAACCCGCGGAGGGGGGGCGCTGGCGGGGGCATCCTACGAGCAGTACTTC.